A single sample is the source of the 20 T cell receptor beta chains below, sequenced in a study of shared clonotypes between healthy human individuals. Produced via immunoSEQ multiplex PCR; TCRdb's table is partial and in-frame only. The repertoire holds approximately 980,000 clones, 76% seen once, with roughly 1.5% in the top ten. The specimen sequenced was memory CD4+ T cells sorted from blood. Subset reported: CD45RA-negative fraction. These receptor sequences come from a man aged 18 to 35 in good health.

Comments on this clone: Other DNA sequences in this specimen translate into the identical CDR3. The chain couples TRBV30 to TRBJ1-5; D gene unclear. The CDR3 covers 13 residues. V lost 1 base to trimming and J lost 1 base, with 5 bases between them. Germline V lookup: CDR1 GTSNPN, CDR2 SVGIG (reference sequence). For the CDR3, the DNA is TGTGCCTGGAGTGACGGGAGCAATCAGCCCCAGCATTTT. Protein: CAWSDGSNQPQHF.

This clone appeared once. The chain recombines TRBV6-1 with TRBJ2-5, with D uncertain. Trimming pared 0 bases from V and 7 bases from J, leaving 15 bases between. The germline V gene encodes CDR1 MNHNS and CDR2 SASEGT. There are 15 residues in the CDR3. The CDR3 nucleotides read TGTGCCAGCAGTGAAGCTTCCGGCTCCTCCGGGACCCAGTACTTC. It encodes CASSEASGSSGTQYF.

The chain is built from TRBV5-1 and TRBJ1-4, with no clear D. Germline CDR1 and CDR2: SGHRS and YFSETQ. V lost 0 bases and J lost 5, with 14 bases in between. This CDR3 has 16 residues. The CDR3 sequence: CASSLGRTAINEKLFF. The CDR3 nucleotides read TGCGCCAGCAGCTTGGGGCGGACGGCCATAAATGAAAAACTGTTTTTT. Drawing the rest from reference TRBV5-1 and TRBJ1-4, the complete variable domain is KAGVTQTPRYLIKTRGQQVTLSCSPISGHRSVSWYQQTPGQGLQFLFEYFSETQRNKGNFPGRFSGRQFSNSRSEMNVSTLELGDSALYLCASSLGRTAINEKLFFGSGTQLSVL.

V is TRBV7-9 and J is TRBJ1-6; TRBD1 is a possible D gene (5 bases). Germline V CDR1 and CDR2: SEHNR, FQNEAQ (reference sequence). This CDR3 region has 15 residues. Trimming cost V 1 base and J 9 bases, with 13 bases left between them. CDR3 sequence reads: CASSLGETEISPLHF. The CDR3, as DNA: TGTGCCAGCAGCTTAGGTGAGACAGAGATTTCACCCCTCCACTTT.

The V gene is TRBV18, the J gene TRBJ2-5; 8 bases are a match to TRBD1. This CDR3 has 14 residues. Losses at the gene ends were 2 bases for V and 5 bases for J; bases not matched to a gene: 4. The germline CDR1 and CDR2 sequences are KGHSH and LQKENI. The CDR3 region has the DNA TGTGCCAGCTCACCAGACAGGGGTTGGGAGACCCAGTACTTC. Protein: CASSPDRGWETQYF.

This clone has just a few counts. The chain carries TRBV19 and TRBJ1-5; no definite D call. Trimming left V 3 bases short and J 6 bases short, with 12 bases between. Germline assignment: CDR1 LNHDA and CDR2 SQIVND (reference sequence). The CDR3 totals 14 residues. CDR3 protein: CASSMSGGSQPQHF. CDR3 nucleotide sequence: TGTGCCAGTAGTATGTCGGGAGGAAGTCAGCCCCAGCATTTT.

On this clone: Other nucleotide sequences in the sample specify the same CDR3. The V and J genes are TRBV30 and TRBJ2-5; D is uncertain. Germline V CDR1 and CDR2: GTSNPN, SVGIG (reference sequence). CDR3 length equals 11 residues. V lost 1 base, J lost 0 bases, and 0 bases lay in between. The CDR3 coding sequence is TGTGCCTGGAGTGACCAAGAGACCCAGTACTTC. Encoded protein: CAWSDQETQYF.

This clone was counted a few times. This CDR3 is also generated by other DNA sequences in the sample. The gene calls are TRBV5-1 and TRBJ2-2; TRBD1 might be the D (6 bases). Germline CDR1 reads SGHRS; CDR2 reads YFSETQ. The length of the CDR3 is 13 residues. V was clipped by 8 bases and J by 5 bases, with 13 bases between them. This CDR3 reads CASSRGQTGELFF. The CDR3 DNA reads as TGCGCCAGTAGCAGGGGCCAAACCGGGGAGCTGTTTTTT.

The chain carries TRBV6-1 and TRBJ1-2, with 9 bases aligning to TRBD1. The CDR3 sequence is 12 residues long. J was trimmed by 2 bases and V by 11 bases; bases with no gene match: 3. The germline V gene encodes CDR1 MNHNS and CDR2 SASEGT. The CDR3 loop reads CAGGTGNYGYTF. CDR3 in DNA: TGTGCCGGGGGGACAGGGAACTATGGCTACACCTTC.

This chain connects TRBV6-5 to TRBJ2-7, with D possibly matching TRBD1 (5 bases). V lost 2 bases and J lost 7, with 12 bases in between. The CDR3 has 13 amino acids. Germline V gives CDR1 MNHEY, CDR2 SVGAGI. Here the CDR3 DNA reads TGTGCCAGCAGTTACGTCAGGGCTAGTGAGCAGTACTTC. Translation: CASSYVRASEQYF.

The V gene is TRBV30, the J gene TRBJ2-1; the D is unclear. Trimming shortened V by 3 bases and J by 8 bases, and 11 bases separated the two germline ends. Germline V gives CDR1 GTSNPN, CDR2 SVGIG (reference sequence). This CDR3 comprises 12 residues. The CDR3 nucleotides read TGTGCCTGGAGGGGCGATTGGGATGAGCAGTTCTTC. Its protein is CAWRGDWDEQFF.

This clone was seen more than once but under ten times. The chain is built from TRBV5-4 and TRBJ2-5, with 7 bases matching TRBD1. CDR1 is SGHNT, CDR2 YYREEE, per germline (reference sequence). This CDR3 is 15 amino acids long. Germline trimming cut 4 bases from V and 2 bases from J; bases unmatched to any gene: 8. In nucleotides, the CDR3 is TGTGCCAGCAGCCTGACAGGGAGAGGGCAAGAGACCCAGTACTTC. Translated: CASSLTGRGQETQYF.

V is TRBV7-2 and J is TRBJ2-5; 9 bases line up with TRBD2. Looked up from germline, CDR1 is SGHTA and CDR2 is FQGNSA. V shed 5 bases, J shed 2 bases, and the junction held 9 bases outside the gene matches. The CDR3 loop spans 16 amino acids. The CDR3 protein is CASSPAGGGAQETQYF. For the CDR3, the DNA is TGTGCCAGCAGCCCAGCGGGAGGAGGGGCACAAGAGACCCAGTACTTC.

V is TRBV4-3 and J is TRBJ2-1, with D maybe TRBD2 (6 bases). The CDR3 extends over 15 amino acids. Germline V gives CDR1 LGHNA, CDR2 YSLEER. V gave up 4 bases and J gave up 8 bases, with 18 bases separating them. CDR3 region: CASSPQRYSGDEQFF. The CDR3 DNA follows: TGCGCCAGCAGCCCCCAAAGGTATAGCGGCGATGAGCAGTTCTTC.

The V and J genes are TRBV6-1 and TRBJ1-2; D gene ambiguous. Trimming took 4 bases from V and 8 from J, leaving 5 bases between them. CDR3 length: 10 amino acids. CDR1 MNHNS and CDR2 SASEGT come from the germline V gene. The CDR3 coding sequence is TGTGCCAGCAGTGTGTGGGGCTACACCTTC. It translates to CASSVWGYTF.

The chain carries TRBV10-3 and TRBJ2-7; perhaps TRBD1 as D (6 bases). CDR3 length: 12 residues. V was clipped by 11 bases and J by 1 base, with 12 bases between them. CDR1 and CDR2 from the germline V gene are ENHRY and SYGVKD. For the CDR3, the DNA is TGTGCCGTAGCAACAGGGTCCTACGAGCAGTACTTC. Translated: CAVATGSYEQYF.

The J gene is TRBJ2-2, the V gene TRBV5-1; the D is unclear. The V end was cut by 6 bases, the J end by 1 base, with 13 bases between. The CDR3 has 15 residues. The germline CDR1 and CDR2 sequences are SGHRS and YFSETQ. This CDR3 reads CASTQTSGNTGELFF. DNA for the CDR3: TGCGCCAGCACCCAAACGTCCGGGAACACCGGGGAGCTGTTTTTT.

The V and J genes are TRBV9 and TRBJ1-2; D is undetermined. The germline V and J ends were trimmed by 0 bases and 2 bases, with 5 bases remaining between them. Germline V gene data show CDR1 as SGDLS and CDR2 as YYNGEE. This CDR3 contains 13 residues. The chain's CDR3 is CASSVELNYGYTF. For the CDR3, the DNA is TGTGCCAGCAGCGTAGAACTCAACTATGGCTACACCTTC.

The CDR3 is CASTSGDFWIRGYTF. The CDR3 DNA follows: TGCGCCAGCACCTCAGGGGACTTCTGGATTCGTGGCTACACCTTC. The V and J genes are TRBV4-1 and TRBJ1-2, with a tentative D call TRBD1 (6 bases). The CDR3 is 15 residues long. Germline V gives CDR1 MGHRA, CDR2 YSYEKL. The V end lost 7 bases, the J end lost 7 bases, and 22 bases lay between the germline ends.

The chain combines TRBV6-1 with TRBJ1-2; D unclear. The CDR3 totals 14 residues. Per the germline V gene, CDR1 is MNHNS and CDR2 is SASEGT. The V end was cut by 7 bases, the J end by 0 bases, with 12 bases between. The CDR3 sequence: CASKAQEANYGYTF. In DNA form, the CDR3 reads TGTGCCAGCAAGGCCCAGGAGGCTAACTATGGCTACACCTTC.